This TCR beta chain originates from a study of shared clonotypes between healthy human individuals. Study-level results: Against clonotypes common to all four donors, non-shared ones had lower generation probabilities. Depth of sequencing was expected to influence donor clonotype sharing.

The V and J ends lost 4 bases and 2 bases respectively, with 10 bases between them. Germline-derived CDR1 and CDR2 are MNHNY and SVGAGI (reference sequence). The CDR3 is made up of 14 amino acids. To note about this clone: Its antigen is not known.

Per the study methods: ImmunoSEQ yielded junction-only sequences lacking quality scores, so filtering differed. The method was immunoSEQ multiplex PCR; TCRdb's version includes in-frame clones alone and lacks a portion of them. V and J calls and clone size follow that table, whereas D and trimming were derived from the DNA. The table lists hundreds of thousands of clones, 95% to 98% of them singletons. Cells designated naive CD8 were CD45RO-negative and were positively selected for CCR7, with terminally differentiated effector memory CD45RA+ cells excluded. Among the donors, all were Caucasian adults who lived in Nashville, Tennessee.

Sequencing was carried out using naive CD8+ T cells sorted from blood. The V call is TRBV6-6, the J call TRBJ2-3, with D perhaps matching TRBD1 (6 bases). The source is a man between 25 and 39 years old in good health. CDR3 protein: CASSFQGITDTQYF. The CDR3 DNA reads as TGTGCCAGCAGTTTTCAGGGGATCACAGATACGCAGTATTTT.